The source of this TCR beta chain is a study of cytomegalovirus exposure and HLA in healthy donors. As for the study in general: Membership in the Caucasian-associated ancestry cluster was found for about four fifths of approximately 380 genotyped donors. Study findings and constraints: Rarity held for most TCR sequences, but there were some public TCRs that occurred in many donors. CMV serostatus was the sole immune exposure information available.

60 Vbeta and 13 Jbeta primers were used in PCR. The assay was immunoSEQ multiplex PCR, and TCRdb's table has in-frame clones only and misses some. The profile shows 100,000 or so clones, roughly 70% of them singletons. The donors were healthy bone marrow donors. V lost 2 bases and J 0 bases, leaving 20 bases between the germline ends. Germline lookup yields CDR1 MDHEN and CDR2 SYDVKM. The CDR3 consists of 19 residues. Comment on this clone: Antigen unknown.

The V call is TRBV28, the J call TRBJ1-5; D is undetermined. The sequence was obtained from a man aged 25-40 years in good health and CMV-seronegative. The sequencing sample was made of PBMCs. The CDR3 nucleotides read TGTGCCAGCAGTTTAAGACCTTCCGACTACTTCGTTAGCAATCAGCCCCAGCATTTT. As protein: CASSLRPSDYFVSNQPQHF.